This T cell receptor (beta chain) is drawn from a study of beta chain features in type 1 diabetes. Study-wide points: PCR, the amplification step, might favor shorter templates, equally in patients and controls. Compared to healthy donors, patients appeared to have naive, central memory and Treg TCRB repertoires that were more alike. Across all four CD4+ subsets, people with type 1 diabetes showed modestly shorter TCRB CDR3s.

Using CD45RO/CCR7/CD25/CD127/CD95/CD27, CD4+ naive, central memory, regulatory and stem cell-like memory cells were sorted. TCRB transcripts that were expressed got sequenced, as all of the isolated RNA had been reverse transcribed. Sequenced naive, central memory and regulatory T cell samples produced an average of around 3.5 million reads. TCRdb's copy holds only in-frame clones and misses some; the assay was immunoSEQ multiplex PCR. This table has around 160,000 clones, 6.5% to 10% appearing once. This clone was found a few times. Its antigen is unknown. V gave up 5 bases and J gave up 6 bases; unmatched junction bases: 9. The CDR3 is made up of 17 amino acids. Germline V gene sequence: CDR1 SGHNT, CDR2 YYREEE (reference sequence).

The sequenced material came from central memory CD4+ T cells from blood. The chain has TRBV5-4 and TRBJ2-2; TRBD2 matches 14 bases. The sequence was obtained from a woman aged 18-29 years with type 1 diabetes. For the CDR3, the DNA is TGTGCCAGCAGAAAGACTAGCGGGAGGGCCGGGGCCGGGGAGCTGTTTTTT. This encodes CASRKTSGRAGAGELFF.